The entry below gives a single TCR beta chain sequence along with its context. This record comes from a study of cytomegalovirus exposure and HLA in healthy donors. 13 Jbeta primers and 60 Vbeta primers were used for the PCR. Here immunoSEQ multiplex PCR was the method, and the copy in TCRdb shows in-frame clones only, minus some. This sample carries 120,000 to 150,000 clones, roughly 80% of them seen once, and the ten largest clones take more than 2.5%. The specimen was PBMCs. This receptor was obtained from a man in his forties in good health and CMV-seronegative.

The CDR3 coding sequence is TGTGCCAGCAGTAAGACTTGGACAGGAAACTACGAGCAGTACTTC. Protein sequence: CASSKTWTGNYEQYF. This chain joins TRBV2 and TRBJ2-7; 7 bases map to TRBD1. Trimming at V came to 5 bases and at J to 3 bases, leaving 10 bases not matched to a gene. This CDR3 has 15 residues. Germline CDR1 SNHLY, CDR2 FYNNEI. Variable domain in full (rest from reference TRBV2 and TRBJ2-7): EPEVTQTPSHQVTQMGQEVILRCVPISNHLYFYWYRQILGQKVEFLVSFYNNEISEKSEIFDDQFSVERPDGSNFTLKIRSTKLEDSAMYFCASSKTWTGNYEQYFGPGTRLTVT.